This T cell receptor (beta chain) was recovered during a study of Ad26.COV2.S vaccination and SARS-CoV-2 variants. Produced via immunoSEQ multiplex PCR; TCRdb's table is partial and in-frame only. In the table there are around 300,000 clones, 90% of which are singletons. Treatment in this sample: roughly 18 received Ad26.COV2.S at low or high dose, single or two shots; about five received placebo; per-sample allocation not given. On day 63 after the first injection, vaccine and placebo recipients gave samples. Vaccination employed an Ad26 vector expressing the Wuhan-strain SARS-CoV-2 spike. The V end lost 4 bases, the J end lost 0 bases, and 9 bases lay between the germline ends. This CDR3 is 15 amino acids long. CDR1 and CDR2 from the germline V gene are KGHSH and LQKENI.

The TCR comes from a person between 18 and 60 years old who received the Ad26.COV2.S COVID-19 vaccine or a placebo. The chain is built from TRBV18 and TRBJ2-2; tentatively, D is TRBD1 or TRBD2 (5 bases each). The source was peripheral blood, collected in a trial of Ad26.COV2.S vaccine versus placebo. The CDR3: CASSHRTPNTGELFF. The CDR3 DNA follows: TGTGCCAGCTCACACAGGACTCCGAACACCGGGGAGCTGTTTTTT.